This TCR beta chain was found in a study of T cells in Graves' hyperthyroidism and ophthalmopathy. Study-level background: Pretreatment peripheral blood was obtained at initial diagnosis. Findings and caveats of the study: In blood, most of the thyroid clonotypes expanded above 0.001 were also present.

This CDR3 is 16 amino acids long. J gave up 6 bases and V 1 base, and 10 bases lay outside the gene matches. Amplified TCR beta CDR3 regions came from RNA transcripts. HTBI primers drove first-round RT-PCR of the TCR CDR3. MiXCR, run by TCRdb on the multiplex PCR reads, gives a single entry per CDR3 protein. This table holds fewer than 350,000 distinct CDR3 sequences, 13% to 15% found once. The sample holds a few counts of this clonotype. Its antigen is unidentified. Newly diagnosed hyperthyroidism, duration under 2 months, in patients aged 18 to 65. Patients with uncontrolled infections, other autoimmune diseases, pregnancy or lactation were excluded.

Sequenced: blood. This receptor was obtained from a woman in her forties or fifties with Graves' hyperthyroidism that later progressed to Graves' ophthalmopathy. The chain links TRBV12-3 or TRBV12-4 to TRBJ2-7; 9 bases line up with TRBD1. DNA of the CDR3: TGTGCCAGCAGTTTAGACCTGACAGGGGGTCCTTCCGAGCAGTACTTC. Protein product: CASSLDLTGGPSEQYF.